The 9 T cell receptor beta chains reported below all come from one sample, sequenced in a study of breast tumors, draining lymph nodes, adjacent tissues. Samples came from axillary lymph nodes draining the breast cancer. From the multiplex PCR reads, TCRdb called clonotypes with MiXCR, one entry per CDR3 protein. The table has about 130,000 distinct CDR3 sequences, about 20% seen once. Sequenced sample: axillary lymph node tissue. The receptors here all came from a female donor with breast cancer. Some clones in this sample may be carry-over from other donors' samples.

This clonotype was detected many times. V is TRBV24-1 and J is TRBJ2-7; no definite D call. This CDR3 is 11 amino acids long. Germline lookup yields CDR1 KGHDR and CDR2 SFDVKD. Trimming shortened V by 1 base and J by 6 bases, and 3 bases separated the two germline ends. CDR3 nucleotide sequence: TGTGCCACCAGTGATTTTGGCGAGCAGTACTTC. Residues: CATSDFGEQYF.

This clonotype was seen repeatedly, ten times or more. The chain recombines TRBV9 with TRBJ2-7; 9 bases are a match to TRBD2. This CDR3 has 15 residues. Germline V gene data show CDR1 as SGDLS and CDR2 as YYNGEE. Trimming took 0 bases from V and 1 from J; bases not matched to a gene: 2. The CDR3: CASSVGAGGSYEQYF. In DNA, the CDR3 is TGTGCCAGCAGCGTAGGTGCGGGAGGGTCCTACGAGCAGTACTTC.

This clonotype occurred many times. The V gene is TRBV12-3 or TRBV12-4, the J gene TRBJ2-3, with 7 bases fitting TRBD2. The CDR3 spans 15 residues. With V trimmed by 3 bases and J by 1 base, 4 bases remained unmatched. The CDR3 reads CASSFGLAGTDTQYF. In DNA, the CDR3 is TGTGCCAGCAGTTTTGGGCTAGCGGGCACAGATACGCAGTATTTT.

Note on this clonotype: A read error may explain this, as a much larger clone is one base away. The rearrangement links TRBV19 to TRBJ2-5; D possibly corresponds to TRBD2 (6 bases). This CDR3 has 14 residues. Germline V lookup: CDR1 LNHDA, CDR2 SQIVND (reference sequence). The DNA for the CDR3 is TGTGCCAGTAGTATAGTCGCAGGCGGGGAGATCCAGTACTTC. Protein sequence: CASSIVAGGEIQYF.

This clonotype was picked up many times. The V call is TRBV5-5, the J call TRBJ2-3; no clear D gene. The ends were cut back, 4 bases at V and 6 bases at J, with 9 bases in the middle. The CDR3 runs 12 residues. In germline, CDR1 is SGHKS, CDR2 YYEKEE (reference sequence). The CDR3 here is CASSLTDDTQYF. In DNA, the CDR3 is TGTGCCAGCAGCCTCACGGACGATACGCAGTATTTT.

Points on this clonotype: This could be a read error, since a much larger clone is one nucleotide away. The chain carries TRBV6-5 and TRBJ1-4; D gene uncertain. The CDR3 spans 14 residues. CDR1 and CDR2 (germline): MNHEY, SVGAGI. The CDR3 sequence is CATQLTATNEKLLF. Written as DNA, the CDR3 is TGTGCCACCCAGTTAACGGCAACTAATGAAAAACTGCTTTTT.

This clonotype was seen many times. This rearrangement joins TRBV30 to TRBJ1-6; possible D gene TRBD1, 6 bases. V lost 3 bases, J lost 6 bases, and 9 bases lay in between. Germline V gives CDR1 GTSNPN, CDR2 SVGIG (reference sequence). CDR3 length: 13 amino acids. CDR3 nucleotide sequence: TGTGCCTGGAGAGACAGGTCTAATTCACCCCTCCACTTT. Residues: CAWRDRSNSPLHF.

At least ten counts were recorded for this clonotype. The rearrangement links TRBV5-1 to TRBJ2-2, with D uncertain. The CDR3 has 15 residues. In germline, CDR1 is SGHRS, CDR2 YFSETQ. The ends were cut back, 1 base at V and 0 bases at J, with 7 bases in the middle. CDR3 region: CASSLIWANTGELFF. CDR3 coding DNA: TGCGCCAGCAGCTTGATTTGGGCGAACACCGGGGAGCTGTTTTTT.

This clonotype was counted at least ten times. This chain links TRBV7-2 with TRBJ2-1; 8 positions agree with TRBD2. The CDR3 extends over 16 amino acids. Trimming at V came to 5 bases and at J to 10 bases, leaving 16 bases not matched to a gene. Germline V lookup: CDR1 SGHTA, CDR2 FQGNSA. CDR3 DNA sequence: TGTGCCAGCAGCCCGCCCCCCAGCGGGGGCTTTTGGGAGCAGTTCTTC. Residues: CASSPPPSGGFWEQFF.